Sequencing of this TCR beta chain was carried out in a study of PD-1 and CTLA-4 blockade in melanoma. V dropped 5 bases and J dropped 5; count of bases not matched to a gene: 10. From germline, CDR1 is SEHNR and CDR2 FQNEAQ (reference sequence). This CDR3 has 17 amino acids. TCRdb keeps only in-frame clones here, not all; method: immunoSEQ multiplex PCR. In the table there are 25,000 to 35,000 clones, approximately 90% of which are singletons. The clonotype originates from a human donor with melanoma. This sequence joins TRBV7-9 and TRBJ2-2; 11 positions agree with TRBD2. This specimen was CD8+ T cells from peripheral blood, taken from a patient given anti-PD-1 treatment. The CDR3 DNA reads as TGTGCCAGCAGCCCCCCCGGGACTAGCGGATATACCGGGGAGCTGTTTTTT. The encoded protein is CASSPPGTSGYTGELFF.